A selection of T cell receptor beta chains follows, all from one sample in a study of T-cell memory formation after mild COVID-19. TCRdb redid the calling of the 5' RACE reads with MiXCR, one entry per CDR3 protein. The sample includes some 130,000 distinct CDR3 sequences, approximately 15% of them seen just once. The sample was PBMCs or a T cell subset sorted from them (not recorded which). The origin of the receptors is an adult woman who had mild COVID-19 (a few samples of this study predate the infection). Cell type and time point are not known. The CDR3 runs from the conserved cysteine through the conserved F or W. The order of the fields is CDR3 length, D gene, V gene, clone size, J gene, CDR3 protein, CDR3 DNA. The D gene is left open where the match is weak. Clone size appears in some rows only: once, few, many, or a class for an expanded clone.

>15|NA|TRBV5-6|NA|TRBJ1-1
CASSLGPGLNTEAFF
TGTGCCAGCAGCTTGGGTCCGGGGTTGAACACTGAAGCTTTCTTT
>14|NA|TRBV14|NA|TRBJ1-2
CASSPRQTPYGYTF
TGTGCCAGCAGCCCTCGACAGACGCCCTATGGCTACACCTTC
>15|NA|TRBV5-1|few|TRBJ2-5
CASSLVGQGQETQYF
TGCGCCAGCAGCTTGGTGGGGCAGGGCCAAGAGACCCAGTACTTC
>15|NA|TRBV7-2|few|TRBJ2-2
CASSVQNTHTGELFF
TGTGCCAGCAGCGTACAGAATACGCACACCGGGGAGCTGTTTTTT
>13|NA|TRBV20-1|NA|TRBJ2-1
CSARDRSYNEQFF
TGCAGTGCTAGGGACAGATCCTACAATGAGCAGTTCTTC
>15|NA|TRBV29-1|NA|TRBJ2-2
CSVGDGTGNTGELFF
NA
>14|TRBD1|TRBV11-3|few|TRBJ2-3
CASSLRTGEDTQYF
TGTGCCAGCAGCTTAAGGACAGGGGAGGATACGCAGTATTTT
>14|NA|TRBV6-5|few|TRBJ2-5
CASSHGQYQETQYF
TGTGCCAGCAGCCATGGACAGTACCAAGAGACCCAGTACTTC
>12|NA|TRBV7-9|NA|TRBJ2-3
CASRGDTDTQYF
TGTGCCAGCAGAGGAGACACAGATACGCAGTATTTT
>13|NA|TRBV7-9|many|TRBJ1-1
CASSLQLNTEAFF
TGTGCCAGCAGCTTACAGTTGAACACTGAAGCTTTCTTT
>15|TRBD1|TRBV11-2|few|TRBJ2-3
CASSARGNFLDTQYF
TGTGCCAGCAGCGCCAGGGGGAATTTTCTAGATACGCAGTATTTT
>14|NA|TRBV28|few|TRBJ1-1
CASSFPGINTEAFF
TGTGCCAGCAGTTTTCCCGGGATCAACACTGAAGCTTTCTTT
>15|NA|TRBV7-2|NA|TRBJ2-3
CASSSRPGAESTQYF
TGTGCCAGCAGCTCTCGTCCGGGGGCGGAAAGTACGCAGTATTTT
>18|TRBD2|TRBV18|NA|TRBJ2-3
CASSLLQRTSGRTDTQYF
TGTGCCAGCTCACTACTTCAACGGACTAGCGGTCGCACAGATACGCAGTATTTT
>12|NA|TRBV7-2|NA|TRBJ1-5
CASSPGASPQHF
TGTGCCAGCAGCCCAGGAGCTTCTCCCCAGCATTTT
>17|TRBD1|TRBV19|few|TRBJ2-6
CASRMTGGASGANVLTF
TGTGCCAGTAGGATGACAGGGGGCGCTTCTGGGGCCAACGTCCTGACTTTC
>15|TRBD1|TRBV28|NA|TRBJ1-2
CASSLVRGPGYGYTF
TGTGCCAGCAGTTTAGTGAGGGGGCCGGGGTATGGCTACACCTTC
>14|NA|TRBV7-2|few|TRBJ2-5
CASSEGRIQETQYF
TGTGCCAGCAGCGAGGGACGGATACAAGAGACCCAGTACTTC
>15|NA|TRBV12-3/TRBV12-4|few|TRBJ2-5
CASSHPRGNQETQYF
TGTGCCAGCAGCCACCCTAGAGGGAACCAAGAGACCCAGTACTTC
>15|NA|TRBV20-1|NA|TRBJ1-6
CSAKEETSYNSPLHF
TGCAGTGCCAAGGAGGAGACCAGTTATAATTCACCCCTCCACTTT
>18|TRBD2|TRBV20-1|NA|TRBJ2-1
CSARDLAGATNSYNEQFF
TGCAGTGCTAGAGACCTAGCGGGGGCCACTAACTCCTACAATGAGCAGTTCTTC
>15|TRBD1|TRBV15|NA|TRBJ2-5
CATSRGRDSEETQYF
TGTGCCACCAGCAGAGGACGGGACAGCGAAGAGACCCAGTACTTC
>15|NA|TRBV2|NA|TRBJ2-1
CASSGLRLDYNEQFF
TGTGCCAGCAGTGGCTTACGGCTAGACTACAATGAGCAGTTCTTC
>14|NA|TRBV3-1|NA|TRBJ2-6
CASSLTSGANVLTF
TGTGCCAGCAGCCTAACCTCTGGGGCCAACGTCCTGACTTTC
>11|NA|TRBV29-1|many|TRBJ2-1
CSAGSNDAQFF
TGCAGCGCTGGGAGTAATGATGCGCAGTTCTTC
>17|NA|TRBV7-9|few|TRBJ2-1
CASSSPGPQSIYNEQFF
TGTGCCAGCAGCTCGCCGGGGCCCCAGAGCATATACAATGAGCAGTTCTTC
>12|NA|TRBV29-1|few|TRBJ2-7
CSVTLSSYEQYF
TGCAGCGTCACTCTTAGCTCCTACGAGCAGTACTTC
>15|TRBD2|TRBV4-3|few|TRBJ2-1
CASSQTSGAYNEQFF
TGCGCCAGCAGCCAAACTAGCGGCGCTTACAATGAGCAGTTCTTC
>19|TRBD2|TRBV5-1|NA|TRBJ2-3
CASSLRTSGGADSTDTQYF
TGCGCCAGCAGCTTGAGGACTAGCGGGGGGGCAGACAGCACAGATACGCAGTATTTT
>14|NA|TRBV2|few|TRBJ2-3
CASSEAWSTDTQYF
TGTGCCAGCAGTGAAGCTTGGAGCACAGATACGCAGTATTTT
>15|TRBD1|TRBV20-1|NA|TRBJ2-1
CSAREGTGDMNEQFF
TGCAGTGCTAGAGAGGGGACAGGGGATATGAATGAGCAGTTCTTC
>16|TRBD2|TRBV24-1|few|TRBJ2-1
CATSDSVGGWYNEQFF
TGTGCCACCAGTGACTCCGTGGGGGGGTGGTACAATGAGCAGTTCTTC